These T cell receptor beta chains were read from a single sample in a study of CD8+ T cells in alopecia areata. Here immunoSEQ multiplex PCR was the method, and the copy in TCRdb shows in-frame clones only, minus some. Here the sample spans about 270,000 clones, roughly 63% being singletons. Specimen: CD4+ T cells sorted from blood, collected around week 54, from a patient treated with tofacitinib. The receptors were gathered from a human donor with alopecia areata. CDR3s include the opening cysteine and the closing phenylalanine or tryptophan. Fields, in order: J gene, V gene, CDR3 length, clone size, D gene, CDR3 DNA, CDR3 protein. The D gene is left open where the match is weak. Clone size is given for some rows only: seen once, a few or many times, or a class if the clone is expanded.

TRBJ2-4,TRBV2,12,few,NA,TGTGCCAGCTCCATAGCCAAAAACATTCAGTACTTC,CASSIAKNIQYF
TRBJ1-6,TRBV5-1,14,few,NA,TGCGCCAGCAGCTTGGAGCAGGCCCATTCACCCCTCCACTTT,CASSLEQAHSPLHF
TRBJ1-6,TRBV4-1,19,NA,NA,TGCGCCAGCAGCCAAGCGGCTATCTGGCAGGGAGGTGATAATTCACCCCTCCACTTT,CASSQAAIWQGGDNSPLHF
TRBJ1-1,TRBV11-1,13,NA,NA,TGTGCCAGCAGCTCGTTGGGGAGCACTGAAGCTTTCTTT,CASSSLGSTEAFF
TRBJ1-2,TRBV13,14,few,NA,TGTGCCAGCAGTATGGGTATCTTTTTCTATGGCTACACCTTC,CASSMGIFFYGYTF
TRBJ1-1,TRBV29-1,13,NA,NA,TGCAGCGTGCCGGAGACGGTGAACACTGAAGCTTTCTTT,CSVPETVNTEAFF
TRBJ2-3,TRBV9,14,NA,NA,TGTGCCAGCAGCGCTAGGACAGGCACAGATACGCAGTATTTT,CASSARTGTDTQYF
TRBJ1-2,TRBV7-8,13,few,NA,TGTGCCTGCTCATTAAGACGGAACTATGGCTACACCTTC,CACSLRRNYGYTF
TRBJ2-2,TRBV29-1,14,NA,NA,TGCGGGGGGAGTCAGACCTCGAACACCGGGGAGCTGTTTTTT,CGGSQTSNTGELFF
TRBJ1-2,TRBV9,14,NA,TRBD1,TGTGCCAGCAGCGTGGGGACAGGGAAGTATGGCTACACCTTC,CASSVGTGKYGYTF
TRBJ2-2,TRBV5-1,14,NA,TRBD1,TGCGCCAGCAGCTTGGGGACAGGGTCCGGGGAGCTGTTTTTT,CASSLGTGSGELFF